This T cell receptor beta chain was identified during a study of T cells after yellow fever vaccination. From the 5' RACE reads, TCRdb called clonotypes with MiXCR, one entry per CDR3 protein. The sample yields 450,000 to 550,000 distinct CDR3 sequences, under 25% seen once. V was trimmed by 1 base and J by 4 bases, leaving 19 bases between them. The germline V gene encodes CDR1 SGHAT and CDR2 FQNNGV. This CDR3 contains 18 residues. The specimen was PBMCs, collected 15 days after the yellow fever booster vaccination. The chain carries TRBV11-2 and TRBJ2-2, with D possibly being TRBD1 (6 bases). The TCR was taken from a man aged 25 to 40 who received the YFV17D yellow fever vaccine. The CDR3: CASSLVGPLGAPTGELFF. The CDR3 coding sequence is TGTGCCAGCAGCTTAGTAGGGCCGTTGGGGGCCCCCACCGGGGAGCTGTTTTTT.